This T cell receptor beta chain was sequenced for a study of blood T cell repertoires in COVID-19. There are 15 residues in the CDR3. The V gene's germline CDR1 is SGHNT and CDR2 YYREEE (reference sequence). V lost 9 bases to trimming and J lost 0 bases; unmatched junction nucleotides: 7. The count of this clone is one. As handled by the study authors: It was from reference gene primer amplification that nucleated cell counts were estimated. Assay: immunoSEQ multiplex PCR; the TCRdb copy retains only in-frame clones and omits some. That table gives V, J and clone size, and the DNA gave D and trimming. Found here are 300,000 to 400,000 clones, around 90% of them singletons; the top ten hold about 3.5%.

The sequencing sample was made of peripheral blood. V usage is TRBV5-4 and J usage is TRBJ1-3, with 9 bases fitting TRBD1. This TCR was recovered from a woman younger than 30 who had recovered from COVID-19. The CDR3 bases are TGTGCCACCCGCGGACAGGGGATCTCTGGAAACACCATATATTTT. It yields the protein CATRGQGISGNTIYF.